A selection of T cell receptor beta chains follows, all from one sample in a study of post-analysis software for immune sequencing data. Using its own MiXCR run on the PCR reads, TCRdb lists one record per CDR3 protein. The sample includes some 800,000 distinct CDR3 sequences, roughly 46% of them seen just once. The source material was blood. The origin of the receptors is a girl under 18 with multiple sclerosis. CDR3s include the opening cysteine and the closing phenylalanine or tryptophan. Fields, in order: CDR3 protein, CDR3 DNA, D gene, J gene, V gene, clone size. The D gene is left open where the match is weak. Size values are once, few and many counts, or a class for expanded clones, and some rows have none.

CASSSLWDNQETQYF | TGTGCCAGCAGTTCCCTTTGGGACAACCAAGAGACCCAGTACTTC | - | TRBJ2-5 | TRBV12-3/TRBV12-4 | -
CASSVRLAGEETQYF | TGTGCCAGCAGTGTCCGACTAGCGGGAGAGGAGACCCAGTACTTC | TRBD2 | TRBJ2-5 | TRBV6-5 | -
CASSQGELLGNEQYF | TGCGCCAGCAGCCAAGGCGAATTACTGGGGAACGAGCAGTACTTC | - | TRBJ2-7 | TRBV4-3 | -
CSVHSGSSANEQFF | TGCAGCGTACATAGCGGAAGTTCCGCAAATGAGCAGTTCTTC | - | TRBJ2-1 | TRBV29-1 | few
CASSPNRVGEQYF | TGTGCCAGCAGCCCTAACAGGGTTGGGGAGCAGTACTTC | - | TRBJ2-7 | TRBV12-3/TRBV12-4 | few
CSVGQGGNNEQFF | TGCAGCGTCGGGCAGGGGGGAAACAATGAGCAGTTCTTC | - | TRBJ2-1 | TRBV29-1 | few
CASSLLGTGNTEAFF | TGTGCCAGCAGTTTATTGGGGACGGGGAACACTGAAGCTTTCTTT | - | TRBJ1-1 | TRBV28 | -
CASQRSSGRAERDEQFF | TGCGCCAGCCAAAGGTCTAGCGGGAGGGCCGAGCGCGATGAGCAGTTCTTC | TRBD2 | TRBJ2-1 | TRBV5-1 | -
CASSPSANRETQYF | TGTGCCAGCAGCCCCTCCGCGAACCGGGAGACCCAGTACTTC | - | TRBJ2-5 | TRBV7-9 | few
CASSQDQVVAEQFF | TGTGCCAGCAGCCAGGATCAAGTAGTGGCTGAGCAGTTCTTC | - | TRBJ2-1 | TRBV7-9 | -
CASSSDRGTEAFF | TGTGCCAGCAGCTCGGACAGGGGCACTGAAGCTTTCTTT | TRBD1 | TRBJ1-1 | TRBV7-3 | -
CAWGLGGETQYF | TGTGCCTGGGGACTGGGGGGAGAGACCCAGTACTTC | - | TRBJ2-5 | TRBV30 | -
CASSPTVGNIQYF | TGTGCCAGCAGTCCGACAGTGGGAAACATTCAGTACTTC | - | TRBJ2-4 | TRBV27 | -
CASSPRGLLAHEQYF | TGTGCCAGCAGTCCCCGAGGCCTTTTAGCCCACGAGCAGTACTTC | - | TRBJ2-7 | TRBV12-3/TRBV12-4 | few
CATQFRETETQYF | TGTGCCACCCAGTTCCGGGAGACGGAGACCCAGTACTTC | - | TRBJ2-5 | TRBV7-9 | many
CASSLGTGGMYNEQFF | TGTGCCAGCAGCTTGGGGACAGGTGGTATGTACAATGAGCAGTTCTTC | TRBD1 | TRBJ2-1 | TRBV7-9 | -